This T cell receptor (beta chain) was profiled in a study of T cells in Graves' hyperthyroidism and ophthalmopathy. General observations from the study: Ophthalmopathy, as predicted by the model, came a median roughly 6.5 months after the prediction. Most thyroid clonotypes with frequency above 0.001 were detected in blood.

The CDR3 length is 19 residues. Germline loops: CDR1 ENHRY, CDR2 SYGVKD. V was pared by 4 bases and J by 2 bases, with 11 bases of the junction left unmatched. RNA transcripts yielded amplified TCR beta CDR3 regions. In the first-round RT-PCR of the TCR CDR3, the HTBI primer set was used. Using its own MiXCR run on the multiplex PCR reads, TCRdb lists one record per CDR3 protein. The sample lists more than 300,000 distinct CDR3 sequences, about 17% occurring once. This clonotype appeared many times. Its antigen is not known. The rearrangement uses TRBV10-3 and TRBJ2-3; 14 bases are shared with TRBD2. Material: blood. The TCR comes from a woman in her thirties with Graves' hyperthyroidism that later progressed to Graves' ophthalmopathy. Here the CDR3 reads CAISGSLGLAGESTDTQYF. The CDR3 coding sequence is TGTGCCATCAGTGGCTCCCTGGGACTAGCGGGAGAATCCACAGATACGCAGTATTTT.